These 9 T cell receptor beta chains came from one sample sequenced in a study of shared clonotypes between healthy human individuals. Profiled with immunoSEQ multiplex PCR; TCRdb holds only in-frame clones, not every one. Found here are around 1.9 million clones, approximately 92% of them singletons; the top ten hold less than 2%. As defined, naive CD8 cells were CD45RO-negative and positively selected for CCR7, with terminally differentiated effector memory CD45RA+ cells excluded. The source material was naive CD8+ T cells from PBMCs. The receptors derive from a man aged 18 to 29 in good health. Some clones in this sample may be carry-over from other donors' samples.

In the case of this clone: Other DNA sequences of this sample code for an identical CDR3. The J gene is TRBJ1-5, the V gene TRBV27, with a weak D call TRBD1 (5 bases). The CDR3 spans 13 residues. Germline lookup yields CDR1 MNHEY and CDR2 SMNVEV (reference sequence). Trimming left V 4 bases short and J 4 bases short, with 8 bases between. The CDR3 region has the DNA TGTGCCAGCAGTTCAGGGTTAAATCAGCCCCAGCATTTT. Amino acid sequence: CASSSGLNQPQHF.

The chain's CDR3 is CASRNREGSEGYTF. As DNA, the CDR3 is TGCGCCAGCAGAAACAGGGAGGGGTCGGAGGGCTACACCTTC. The rearrangement uses TRBV5-1 and TRBJ1-2, with a weak D call TRBD1 (6 bases). Trimming took 5 bases from V and 8 from J, leaving 19 bases between them. Germline V gives CDR1 SGHRS, CDR2 YFSETQ. This CDR3 spans 14 amino acids.

This clone was counted between two and nine times. This chain links TRBV29-1 with TRBJ2-2, with no clear D. The V gene's germline CDR1 is SQVTM and CDR2 ANQGSEA. Trimming shortened V by 4 bases and J by 3 bases, and 3 bases separated the two germline ends. This CDR3 spans 11 amino acids. The CDR3 here is CSVGDTGELFF. CDR3 in DNA: TGCAGCGTTGGGGACACCGGGGAGCTGTTTTTT.

J is TRBJ2-7 and V is TRBV5-4; 9 bases are a match to TRBD1. The CDR3 runs to 15 residues. The germline V gene encodes CDR1 SGHNT and CDR2 YYREEE (reference sequence). Losses at the gene ends were 3 bases for V and 2 bases for J; bases not matched to a gene: 6. CDR3 in amino acids: CASSWRGQGTYEQYF. For the CDR3, the DNA is TGTGCCAGCAGCTGGAGGGGACAGGGCACCTACGAGCAGTACTTC.

The gene calls are TRBV6-6 and TRBJ1-4; D gene uncertain. V gave up 0 bases and J gave up 12 bases, with 14 bases separating them. The CDR3 totals 14 residues. Germline V gene data show CDR1 as MNHNY and CDR2 as SVGAGI (reference sequence). CDR3 bases: TGTGCCAGCAGTTACTCAAGTCTGAAGGTGGAACTGTTTTTT. Amino acids: CASSYSSLKVELFF.

The chain carries TRBV7-6 and TRBJ2-1, with 9 bases fitting TRBD1. CDR1 and CDR2 from the germline V gene are SGHVS and FNYEAQ. The CDR3 is made up of 15 amino acids. The V segment lost 5 bases and the J segment 2 bases; nucleotides outside the gene matches: 4. The CDR3 loop is CASSTRQGAYNEQFF. The DNA of the CDR3 is TGTGCCAGCAGCACCAGACAGGGGGCCTACAATGAGCAGTTCTTC.

The V and J genes are TRBV6-1 and TRBJ2-7; D is uncertain. Germline CDR1 reads MNHNS; CDR2 reads SASEGT. There are 11 residues in the CDR3. V lost 5 bases and J 5 bases, leaving 7 bases between the germline ends. The DNA for the CDR3 is TGTGCCAGCAGTTACGCCCACGAGCAGTACTTC. Translation gives CASSYAHEQYF.

V gene TRBV19 combines with J gene TRBJ2-1, with a weak D call TRBD1 (6 bases). The germline V gene has CDR1 LNHDA and CDR2 SQIVND (reference sequence). The CDR3 spans 15 residues. V lost 6 bases to trimming and J lost 2 bases, with 14 bases between them. CDR3 DNA: TGTGCCAGTAGCCCTACAGGGAGTACCTACAATGAGCAGTTCTTC. Residues: CASSPTGSTYNEQFF.

This chain connects TRBV28 to TRBJ2-1; 11 positions agree with TRBD2. CDR3 length: 14 residues. From germline, CDR1 is MDHEN and CDR2 SYDVKM. Trimming at V came to 8 bases and at J to 5 bases, leaving 5 bases not matched to a gene. The CDR3 sequence: CASRLAGPNNEQFF. CDR3 in DNA: TGTGCCAGCCGACTAGCGGGACCCAACAATGAGCAGTTCTTC.